The T cell receptor (beta chain) described here comes from a study of CXCR3-negative and CXCR3-positive naive CD8 T cells. Germline V gene sequence: CDR1 SGHVS, CDR2 FQNEAQ. The CDR3 totals 16 residues. cDNA libraries for TRB were generated by 5' RACE incorporating UMI labels. For each CDR3 protein, TCRdb gives one entry from its re-call of the 5' RACE reads, without DNA. This specimen shows some 130,000 distinct CDR3 sequences; the ten leading clones hold approximately 0.51%. The origin of this receptor is a human donor in good health. Some clones in this sample may be carry-over from other donors' samples. The chain has TRBV7-8 and TRBJ2-7; the D call from TCRdb, TRBD2, cannot be confirmed without DNA. The sequencing input was naive CXCR3- CD8+ T cells from blood. Subset meaning: CD45RO-CCR7+CD27+CD95- naive CD8+ T cells lacking CXCR3 (TNR3-). The CDR3 here is CASSLGGLAGGNEQYF.